The clone carrying this T cell receptor (beta chain) was seen a handful of times. Method: immunoSEQ multiplex PCR; TCRdb's copy keeps in-frame clones and lacks some. The data show 300,000 to 400,000 clones, around nine tenths seen once. This entry is derived from a study of blood T cell repertoires in COVID-19. The germline V gene has CDR1 WNHNN and CDR2 SYGVQD (reference sequence). The CDR3 runs 13 residues. Trimming removed 2 bases from V and 6 bases from J, with 8 bases in between. The chain has TRBV10-1 and TRBJ1-5; D is ambiguous. The sequence came from a woman between 70 and 85 years old with COVID-19, enrolled during active disease. The sequenced material came from peripheral blood. CDR3 DNA sequence: TGCGCCAGCAGTGAGAATGAGGGTCAGCCCCAGCATTTT. Translated: CASSENEGQPQHF.